Shown below are 18 T cell receptor beta chains from a single sample sequenced in a study of OX40 agonist ivuxolimab in advanced cancers. Method: immunoSEQ multiplex PCR; TCRdb's copy keeps in-frame clones and lacks some. Among fewer than 50,000 clones listed, over 65% were seen once. Sample: CD4+ or CD8+ T cells sorted from blood, taken in a trial of the OX40 agonist ivuxolimab. The source is an adult with an advanced solid tumor such as melanoma, head and neck, liver or kidney cancer.

This clone is medium-sized in the sample. The rearrangement links TRBV10-3 to TRBJ2-1; 8 positions agree with TRBD2. The CDR3 length is 15 residues. V lost 10 bases, J lost 5 bases, and 13 bases stayed unmatched. The germline CDR1 and CDR2 sequences are ENHRY and SYGVKD. The CDR3, as DNA: TGTGCCACCGAGCCAACTAGCGGTAGAGACAATGAGCAGTTCTTC. Translating gives CATEPTSGRDNEQFF.

The chain is built from TRBV10-1 and TRBJ2-7; TRBD2 aligns across 12 bases. J lost 4 bases, V lost 8 bases, and 3 bases had no gene match. This CDR3 contains 13 residues. Germline V gene lookup returns CDR1 WNHNN and CDR2 SYGVQD (reference sequence). The CDR3 DNA reads as TGCGCCAGCTCCGGGACTAGCGGGTACGAGCAGTACTTC. Its translation: CASSGTSGYEQYF.

The CDR3 bases are TGTGCCAGCAGCTTAGGATCCCTGGGCGGGAGGAGCTCCTACGAGCAGTACTTC. Translating gives CASSLGSLGGRSSYEQYF. The J gene is TRBJ2-7, the V gene TRBV7-2; 8 nucleotides align to TRBD2. V dropped 1 base and J dropped 0; count of bases not matched to a gene: 11. Germline lookup yields CDR1 SGHTA and CDR2 FQGNSA. The length of the CDR3 is 18 residues.

This chain joins TRBV5-1 and TRBJ2-7, with D tentatively TRBD2 (6 bases). The V gene lost 0 bases and the J gene lost 4 bases, with 11 bases spanning the gap. The CDR3 is 14 residues long. Per germline, CDR1 SGHRS and CDR2 YFSETQ. The CDR3, as DNA: TGCGCCAGCAGCTTGGATGGGGGGATATACGAGCAGTACTTC. Translation gives CASSLDGGIYEQYF.

The J gene is TRBJ2-7, the V gene TRBV10-1, with D tentatively TRBD1 (5 bases). CDR3 length: 14 amino acids. V gave up 4 bases and J gave up 0 bases, with 10 bases separating them. CDR1 is WNHNN, CDR2 SYGVQD, per germline (reference sequence). CDR3 protein: CASSVSTDSYEQYF. The CDR3 region has the DNA TGCGCCAGCAGTGTATCGACAGACTCCTACGAGCAGTACTTC.

This chain uses TRBV11-3 with TRBJ2-4; 9 nucleotides align to TRBD1. The CDR3 has 13 amino acids. The V and J ends lost 6 bases and 10 bases, in that order; junction bases with no gene match: 7. Germline loops: CDR1 SGHNT, CDR2 YENEEA. The CDR3 reads CASSHPGTGIQYF. The CDR3, as DNA: TGTGCCAGCAGTCATCCCGGGACAGGGATTCAGTACTTC.

V and J are TRBV30 and TRBJ1-2; D gene ambiguous. CDR3 length equals 10 residues. CDR1 and CDR2 from the germline V gene are GTSNPN and SVGIG (reference sequence). The germline V and J ends were trimmed by 8 bases and 5 bases, with 9 bases remaining between them. The CDR3 DNA sequence: TGTGCCCTTGGTGGATATGGCTACACCTTC. It encodes CALGGYGYTF.

This rearrangement joins TRBV7-2 to TRBJ2-6, with TRBD2 matching over 15 bases. There are 18 residues in the CDR3. In germline, CDR1 is SGHTA, CDR2 FQGNSA. V trimming: 5 bases; J trimming: 2 bases; junction bases outside the gene matches: 4. The DNA of the CDR3 is TGTGCCAGCAGCCTTAGGACTAGCGGGAGGGCTGGGGCCAACGTCCTGACTTTC. Amino acid sequence: CASSLRTSGRAGANVLTF.

This clone was detected only once. CDR3 nucleotide sequence: TGTGCCTGCCACAGACTTTCACCCTACGAGCAGTACTTC. Amino acids: CACHRLSPYEQYF. The chain links TRBV30 to TRBJ2-7, with no clear D. V lost 6 bases and J lost 2, with 14 bases in between. The length of the CDR3 is 13 residues. Germline CDR1 is GTSNPN and CDR2 is SVGIG (reference sequence). The full variable domain, with the rest looked up from reference TRBV30 and TRBJ2-7, is SQTIHQWPATLVQPVGSPLSLECTVEGTSNPNLYWYRQAAGRGLQLLFYSVGIGQISSEVPQNLSASRPQDRQFILSSKKLLLSDSGFYLCACHRLSPYEQYFGPGTRLTVT.

The V gene is TRBV20-1, the J gene TRBJ2-5; D remains unclear. Gene TRBJ2-7 matches the end of the DNA better, so the J call may be wrong. CDR3 length: 11 residues. Germline V lookup: CDR1 DFQATT, CDR2 SNEGSKA (reference sequence). In nucleotides, the CDR3 is TGCAGTGCCGGGCCCTCCTACGAGCAGTACTTC. Its translation is CSAGPSYEQYF.

The chain employs TRBV19 and TRBJ1-6; D unresolved. The germline V gene encodes CDR1 LNHDA and CDR2 SQIVND (reference sequence). The V gene lost 6 bases and the J gene lost 7 bases, with 7 bases spanning the gap. The CDR3 is 12 amino acids. This CDR3 reads CASSIQNSPLHF. Here the CDR3 DNA reads TGTGCCAGTAGCATACAGAATTCACCCCTCCACTTT.

The chain joins TRBV29-1 to TRBJ2-2; TRBD1 aligns across 9 bases. The ends lost 7 bases at V and 6 bases at J; junction bases unmatched: 9. The length of the CDR3 is 14 residues. The germline V gene has CDR1 SQVTM and CDR2 ANQGSEA. Here the CDR3 reads CSARTGGASGELFF. DNA for the CDR3: TGCAGCGCCCGAACAGGGGGCGCGTCCGGGGAGCTGTTTTTT.

The rearrangement links TRBV5-1 to TRBJ2-2, with TRBD2 identical over 11 bases. From germline, CDR1 is SGHRS and CDR2 YFSETQ. The CDR3 is made up of 16 amino acids. V trimming: 4 bases; J trimming: 4 bases; junction bases outside the gene matches: 6. CDR3 loop: CASSLAGGPGTGELFF. CDR3 nucleotides: TGCGCCAGCAGCCTAGCGGGAGGACCCGGCACCGGGGAGCTGTTTTTT.

The genes are TRBV11-2 and TRBJ2-1; a weak D match, TRBD2 (6 bases). V was cut by 0 bases and J by 0 bases, with 6 bases left in between. Looked up from germline, CDR1 is SGHAT and CDR2 is FQNNGV. The CDR3 spans 15 residues. The CDR3 is CASSLDGSSYNEQFF. For the CDR3, the DNA is TGTGCCAGCAGCTTAGACGGGAGCTCCTACAATGAGCAGTTCTTC. The whole variable domain, remainder taken from reference TRBV11-2 and TRBJ2-1, is EAGVAQSPRYKIIEKRQSVAFWCNPISGHATLYWYQQILGQGPKLLIQFQNNGVVDDSQLPKDRFSAERLKGVDSTLKIQPAKLEDSAVYLCASSLDGSSYNEQFFGPGTRLTVL.

The count of this clone is one. This chain links TRBV4-3 with TRBJ1-1, with TRBD1 identical over 8 bases. Germline trimming cut 3 bases from V and 1 base from J; bases unmatched to any gene: 1. The V gene's germline CDR1 is LGHNA and CDR2 YSLEER. The length of the CDR3 is 14 residues. CDR3 amino acids: CASSHGQGNTEAFF. For the CDR3, the DNA is TGCGCCAGCAGCCATGGACAGGGGAACACTGAAGCTTTCTTT.

The chain is built from TRBV7-9 and TRBJ2-7; D perhaps matches TRBD2 (7 bases). The germline gives CDR1 SEHNR, CDR2 FQNEAQ (reference sequence). V dropped 4 bases and J dropped 3 bases, with 13 bases sitting between them. The CDR3 is 14 residues long. The CDR3 loop reads CASSYERGGYEQYF. CDR3 bases: TGTGCCAGCAGCTACGAAAGGGGGGGCTACGAGCAGTACTTC.

V is TRBV6-5 and J is TRBJ2-2; D possibly matches TRBD1 or TRBD2 (6 bases each). The CDR3 runs to 14 residues. Looked up from germline, CDR1 is MNHEY and CDR2 is SVGAGI. V lost 6 bases to trimming and J lost 4 bases, with 12 bases between them. The CDR3 is CASREGTSTGELFF. The DNA of the CDR3 is TGTGCCAGCAGGGAGGGGACAAGCACCGGGGAGCTGTTTTTT.

The chain employs TRBV28 and TRBJ2-7; 7 bases agree with TRBD1. CDR1 MDHEN and CDR2 SYDVKM come from the germline V gene. The CDR3 has 13 residues. The V gene end was trimmed by 7 bases and the J gene end by 4 bases; junction bases not matched to a gene: 7. CDR3 amino acids: CASTKTGTYEQYF. The DNA for the CDR3 is TGTGCCAGCACCAAGACAGGGACGTACGAGCAGTACTTC.